Listed below are T cell receptor beta chains from one sample, sequenced in a study of T cells after yellow fever vaccination. MiXCR, applied by TCRdb to the 5' RACE reads, yields one record per CDR3 protein. The sample yields 300,000 to 400,000 distinct CDR3 sequences, approximately 12% seen once. Source: CD4+ T cells sorted from PBMCs, taken 45 days after the yellow fever booster vaccination. Source of these receptors: a man younger than 35 who received the YFV17D yellow fever vaccine. Each CDR3 is given with its conserved first and last residue. Fields, in order: D gene, clone size, J gene, V gene, CDR3 protein, CDR3 DNA. The D gene is left open where the match is weak. Clone size appears in some rows only: once, few, many, or a class for an expanded clone.

.,many,TRBJ1-6,TRBV27,CASSLGINSPLHF,TGTGCCAGCAGTCTCGGGATCAATTCACCCCTCCACTTT
.,.,TRBJ1-1,TRBV21-1,CASSKDHGGNTEAFF,TGTGCCAGCAGCAAAGACCACGGGGGGAACACTGAAGCTTTCTTT
.,many,TRBJ2-1,TRBV5-1,CASSLSPGENEQFF,TGCGCCAGCAGCTTGAGTCCAGGGGAGAATGAGCAGTTCTTC
TRBD2,.,TRBJ2-3,TRBV5-6,CASSLVGLAGGTQYF,TGTGCCAGCAGCTTGGTGGGACTAGCGGGGGGTACGCAGTATTTT
.,.,TRBJ2-3,TRBV5-1,CASSLGAHSVGTDTQYF,TGCGCCAGCAGCTTGGGGGCGCACTCGGTCGGCACAGATACGCAGTATTTT
TRBD1,few,TRBJ2-7,TRBV19,CASSSPGQGGREQYF,TGTGCCAGTAGTTCTCCGGGACAGGGAGGTCGCGAGCAGTACTTC
TRBD1,.,TRBJ2-5,TRBV5-4,CASSLPGTGGQETQYF,TGTGCCAGCAGCTTACCCGGGACAGGGGGACAAGAGACCCAGTACTTC
.,.,TRBJ1-2,TRBV5-1,CASSLDQGWGYTF,TGCGCCAGCAGCTTGGATCAGGGTTGGGGCTACACCTTC
.,few,TRBJ1-1,TRBV18,CASSPPRGAGTEAFF,TGTGCCAGCTCACCACCCCGAGGGGCGGGTACTGAAGCTTTCTTT
.,.,TRBJ1-1,TRBV3-1,CASSQLVGTEAFF,TGTGCCAGCAGCCAACTTGTGGGCACTGAAGCTTTCTTT
.,.,TRBJ2-2,TRBV5-1,CASSRGLPGTGELFF,TGCGCCAGCAGCCGGGGCCTTCCGGGGACCGGGGAGCTGTTTTTT
TRBD2,.,TRBJ2-3,TRBV7-9,CASSPGLAGVGDTQYF,TGTGCCAGCAGCCCCGGACTAGCGGGGGTGGGCGATACGCAGTATTTT
.,many,TRBJ2-1,TRBV28,CASSSRAEGNEQFF,TGTGCCAGCAGTTCGAGGGCCGAAGGGAATGAGCAGTTCTTC
TRBD1,.,TRBJ2-5,TRBV7-6,CASSQRTGQETQYF,TGTGCCAGCAGCCAAAGGACAGGCCAAGAGACCCAGTACTTC
.,.,TRBJ1-1,TRBV12-1,CASSSKRDRVNTEAFF,TGTGCCAGCAGCTCGAAACGCGACAGGGTGAACACTGAAGCTTTCTTT
TRBD2,.,TRBJ2-3,TRBV5-1,CASSSGLAGGSGTDTQYF,TGCGCCAGCAGCTCGGGACTAGCGGGGGGCAGTGGCACAGATACGCAGTATTTT
TRBD2,few,TRBJ2-1,TRBV5-1,CASSATSGESIDWFF,TGCGCCAGCAGCGCGACTAGCGGGGAATCCATCGATTGGTTCTTC
.,few,TRBJ2-1,TRBV2,CASSEARGNYEQFF,TGTGCCAGCAGTGAAGCGAGGGGGAACTATGAGCAGTTCTTC
TRBD1,.,TRBJ2-7,TRBV7-3,CASSLSGQGEQYF,TGTGCCAGCAGCTTATCCGGACAGGGCGAGCAGTACTTC
.,few,TRBJ2-3,TRBV4-3,CASSQDLARGVPDTQYF,TGCGCCAGCAGCCAAGATCTGGCCAGGGGGGTACCAGATACGCAGTATTTT
.,few,TRBJ1-5,TRBV2,CASTDSVKPQHF,TGTGCCAGCACCGACAGCGTAAAGCCCCAGCATTTT
.,.,TRBJ2-7,TRBV6-5,CASRAPTGISYEQYF,TGTGCCAGCAGAGCACCTACAGGGATTTCCTACGAGCAGTACTTC
.,many,TRBJ2-5,TRBV5-1,CASSPGTAYQETQYF,TGCGCCAGCAGCCCCGGGACCGCGTACCAAGAGACCCAGTACTTC
TRBD1,.,TRBJ2-2,TRBV5-1,CASRRDRANGELFF,TGCGCCAGCAGGAGGGACAGGGCTAACGGGGAGCTGTTTTTT
TRBD2,few,TRBJ2-6,TRBV27,CASSYTGGGANVLTF,TGTGCCAGCAGTTATACGGGGGGTGGGGCCAACGTCCTGACTTTC
.,.,TRBJ1-5,TRBV19,CASGFWGQPQHF,TGTGCCAGTGGGTTTTGGGGTCAGCCCCAGCATTTT
.,.,TRBJ2-1,TRBV7-2,CASSLGRSPGLVQFF,TGTGCCAGCAGCTTAGGCCGGAGCCCGGGATTGGTGCAGTTCTTC
.,.,TRBJ1-6,TRBV7-3,CASSLTGLTPLHF,TGTGCCAGCAGCTTAACAGGGCTTACACCCCTCCACTTT
.,many,TRBJ1-1,TRBV5-4,CASSLAGARMNTEAFF,TGTGCCAGCAGCTTGGCAGGGGCCCGGATGAACACTGAAGCTTTCTTT
.,many,TRBJ1-5,TRBV25-1,CASSEEGPYGPQHF,TGTGCCAGCAGTGAAGAGGGGCCGTATGGGCCCCAGCATTTT
TRBD1,few,TRBJ1-5,TRBV27,CASRPWDRGNQPQHF,TGTGCCAGCAGGCCATGGGACAGGGGGAATCAGCCCCAGCATTTT
TRBD2,few,TRBJ2-3,TRBV30,CAWSRGSTDTQYF,TGTGCCTGGAGCCGCGGGAGTACAGATACGCAGTATTTT
TRBD2,.,TRBJ2-2,TRBV6-6,CASSYSSGGAGELFF,TGTGCCAGCAGTTACTCGTCGGGGGGGGCCGGGGAGCTGTTTTTT
.,few,TRBJ2-4,TRBV20-1,CSARDWGENIQYF,TGCAGTGCCCGGGACTGGGGCGAAAACATTCAGTACTTC
.,.,TRBJ2-2,TRBV24-1,CATSDADGKLHTGELFF,TGTGCCACCAGTGATGCGGACGGCAAACTGCACACCGGGGAGCTGTTTTTT
TRBD1,few,TRBJ1-2,TRBV5-1,CASSSGTENYGYTF,TGCGCCAGCAGCTCGGGGACAGAGAACTATGGCTACACCTTC
TRBD1,.,TRBJ2-7,TRBV27,CASSTKRTGVVGEQYF,TGTGCCAGCAGTACAAAGCGGACAGGGGTCGTTGGCGAGCAGTACTTC
TRBD1,many,TRBJ2-5,TRBV5-1,CASSLGQGKETQYF,TGCGCCAGCAGCTTGGGACAGGGAAAAGAGACCCAGTACTTC
.,many,TRBJ2-5,TRBV11-2,CASSLGEETQYF,TGTGCCAGCAGCTTGGGGGAAGAGACCCAGTACTTC
.,.,TRBJ1-1,TRBV2,CASSVAARTAFF,TGTGCCAGCAGTGTGGCGGCCCGCACGGCTTTCTTT
.,few,TRBJ1-4,TRBV3-1,CASSQLRDGHEKLFF,TGTGCCAGCAGCCAACTCCGGGACGGGCATGAAAAACTGTTTTTT
TRBD2,many,TRBJ2-5,TRBV9,CASSPPDERGQETQYF,TGTGCCAGCAGCCCCCCTGATGAGCGGGGGCAAGAGACCCAGTACTTC
.,.,TRBJ2-5,TRBV7-7,CASSLTAGTPYQETQYF,TGTGCCAGCAGCTTAACCGCCGGGACACCGTACCAAGAGACCCAGTACTTC
TRBD1,.,TRBJ2-1,TRBV5-4,CASSDAQGANEQFF,TGTGCCAGCAGCGACGCTCAGGGGGCCAATGAGCAGTTCTTC
.,.,TRBJ2-3,TRBV11-1,CATQSRGSSTDTQYF,TGTGCCACCCAATCGAGGGGCAGTAGCACAGATACGCAGTATTTT
TRBD1,.,TRBJ1-4,TRBV7-2,CASSLAGGTGWSEKLFF,TGTGCCAGCAGCCTGGCGGGCGGGACAGGTTGGAGTGAAAAACTGTTTTTT
TRBD2,.,TRBJ2-1,TRBV7-3,CASKPGGSYNEQFF,TGTGCCAGCAAGCCGGGGGGGTCCTACAATGAGCAGTTCTTC
TRBD1,.,TRBJ2-3,TRBV18,CASSPGTGRNTDTQYF,TGTGCCAGCTCACCAGGGACAGGGAGGAACACAGATACGCAGTATTTT
.,.,TRBJ1-1,TRBV12-3/TRBV12-4,CASSPTLRTEAFF,TGTGCCAGCAGTCCGACCCTTAGGACTGAAGCTTTCTTT
TRBD1,.,TRBJ2-2,TRBV19,CATSPGDRYTGELFF,TGTGCCACCAGCCCCGGGGACAGATACACCGGGGAGCTGTTTTTT
.,.,TRBJ1-1,TRBV4-2,CASSQVLFPGQGRPEAFF,TGTGCCAGCAGCCAAGTTTTATTCCCGGGGCAGGGGCGGCCTGAAGCTTTCTTT
.,.,TRBJ2-3,TRBV12-3/TRBV12-4,CASSLGTGLLTPDTQYF,TGTGCCAGCAGTTTAGGCACAGGGTTACTTACCCCGGATACGCAGTATTTT
.,.,TRBJ2-3,TRBV12-3/TRBV12-4,CASRLEGDLTSTDTQYF,TGTGCCAGCAGGCTTGAAGGGGATTTAACTAGCACAGATACGCAGTATTTT
TRBD1,.,TRBJ2-5,TRBV6-6,CASSKRQGQQETQYF,TGTGCCAGCAGTAAAAGACAGGGCCAACAAGAGACCCAGTACTTC
TRBD1,few,TRBJ2-2,TRBV12-5,CASGRTGNTGELFF,TGTGCTAGTGGAAGGACAGGGAACACCGGGGAGCTGTTTTTT
TRBD1,once,TRBJ2-3,TRBV3-1,CASSLRGQGSHTDTQYF,TGTGCCAGCAGCCTTCGGGGACAGGGGTCCCACACAGATACGCAGTATTTT
.,many,TRBJ1-1,TRBV7-2,CASSLRARGSEAFF,TGTGCCAGCAGCTTAAGGGCCCGCGGCTCTGAAGCTTTCTTT